This note documents a single T cell receptor beta chain sequence. Its specificity is not known. At one end the junction does not follow the germline gene, possibly because of a read error. The sequenced template was RNA, covering the TCR beta CDR3 region. Following a first-round RT-PCR that used HTBI primers, a second-round multiplex PCR was carried out. Using its own MiXCR run on the multiplex PCR reads, TCRdb lists one record per CDR3 protein. The sample lists over a million distinct CDR3 sequences, 35% to 45% occurring once. The CDR3 sequence is 15 residues long. The germline gives CDR1 SGHRS, CDR2 YFSETQ. The record originates from a study of Graves' ophthalmopathy and Graves' hyperthyroidism. Study as a whole: Cases classed as stable hyperthyroidism had no ophthalmopathy within 18 months of follow-up.

General study points: Discriminating ophthalmopathy from stable hyperthyroidism, a 13-signature model attained a sensitivity of about 85% and a specificity of approximately 81%. Among thyroid clonotypes expanded above 0.001 frequency, most also appeared in blood.

J is TRBJ2-2 and V is TRBV5-1, with D unresolved. The sequence derives from an adult man with Graves' hyperthyroidism. Material: peripheral blood or thyroid tissue (not recorded which). The CDR3 sequence: CASSIGSSRAGELFF. The CDR3 DNA reads as TGTGCCAGTAGTATAGGAAGTAGTCGCGCCGGGGAGCTGTTTTTT.